The 10 T cell receptor beta chains below were found in one sample sequenced in a study of T-cell memory formation after mild COVID-19. A single record per CDR3 protein comes from TCRdb applying MiXCR to the 5' RACE reads. The data show 200,000 to 300,000 distinct CDR3 sequences, more than 8% seen once. Sequencing input: PBMCs or a T cell subset sorted from them (not recorded which). The receptor source for this set is a man in his late teens or twenties who had mild COVID-19 (a few samples of this study predate the infection). Cell type and time point are not known.

V and J are TRBV12-3 or TRBV12-4 and TRBJ1-5, with a possible D match to TRBD1 (5 bases). This CDR3 is 14 amino acids long. The V gene lost 5 bases and the J gene lost 5 bases, with 13 bases spanning the gap. DNA of the CDR3: TGTGCCAGCAGTGACAGACAGTACGATCAGCCCCAGCATTTT. Encoded protein: CASSDRQYDQPQHF.

This clonotype showed up just a few times. The chain links TRBV7-2 to TRBJ2-1; 10 nucleotides agree with TRBD1. V shed 1 base and J 3 bases; nucleotides not matched to a gene: 6. Germline assignment: CDR1 SGHTA and CDR2 FQGNSA. The CDR3 loop spans 17 amino acids. The CDR3 sequence: CASSLGFRDRGYNEQFF. The CDR3 coding sequence is TGTGCCAGCAGCTTAGGCTTCCGGGACAGGGGCTACAATGAGCAGTTCTTC.

This chain joins TRBV5-1 and TRBJ2-3; D is perhaps TRBD1 (6 bases). The CDR3 extends over 16 amino acids. Trimming shortened V by 0 bases and J by 0 bases, and 11 bases separated the two germline ends. Germline V lookup: CDR1 SGHRS, CDR2 YFSETQ. The CDR3 loop is CASSLGQAASTDTQYF. CDR3 coding DNA: TGCGCCAGCAGCTTGGGACAGGCCGCTAGCACAGATACGCAGTATTTT.

In this sample, this clonotype turned up a few times. The V and J genes are TRBV11-2 and TRBJ1-1; 7 bases align to TRBD1. The germline V gene has CDR1 SGHAT and CDR2 FQNNGV. The CDR3 has 18 amino acids. V trimming: 1 base; J trimming: 2 bases; junction bases outside the gene matches: 13. CDR3 sequence reads: CASSLGRGQRLRNTEAFF. The CDR3 bases are TGTGCCAGCAGCTTAGGAAGGGGGCAACGGTTGAGAAACACTGAAGCTTTCTTT.

In its sample, this clonotype was seen a few times. The chain carries TRBV7-2 and TRBJ2-3; 8 bases line up with TRBD2. This CDR3 contains 15 residues. V dropped 1 base and J dropped 6; count of bases not matched to a gene: 6. Germline V gene lookup returns CDR1 SGHTA and CDR2 FQGNSA. The CDR3 loop reads CASSLVGGGLDTQYF. The CDR3 DNA is TGTGCCAGCAGCTTAGTGGGCGGGGGGCTGGATACGCAGTATTTT.

This clonotype came up a few times. The genes are TRBV5-1 and TRBJ1-1; D is perhaps TRBD1 (5 bases). Germline V gives CDR1 SGHRS, CDR2 YFSETQ. CDR3 size: 15 residues. V shed 4 bases and J shed 1 base, with 14 bases lying between them. The CDR3 nucleotides read TGCGCCAGCAGCCTAGGGGAGTGGCGGAACACTGAAGCTTTCTTT. Amino acid sequence: CASSLGEWRNTEAFF.

This clonotype was seen many times. V is TRBV7-2 and J is TRBJ1-1, with D perhaps matching TRBD1 (5 bases). Per the germline V gene, CDR1 is SGHTA and CDR2 is FQGNSA. The CDR3 has 15 amino acids. Trimming stripped 5 bases from V and 1 base from J, with 14 bases between. The CDR3 DNA sequence: TGTGCCAGCAGCCCAACAGGAGATAAGAACACTGAAGCTTTCTTT. This codes for CASSPTGDKNTEAFF.

In nucleotides, the CDR3 is TGTGCCAGCAGTCGACAGGGGGCAGGGACCTTC. Amino acid sequence: CASSRQGAGTF. The chain has TRBV12-3 or TRBV12-4 and TRBJ1-2; 10 bases line up with TRBD1. J was trimmed by 14 bases and V by 5 bases; bases with no gene match: 5. This CDR3 comprises 11 residues.

This clonotype was counted only a few times. This sequence joins TRBV7-3 and TRBJ2-3, with D perhaps assigned TRBD1 or TRBD2 (5 bases each). The germline V gene has CDR1 SGHTA and CDR2 FQGTGA. The V end was cut by 5 bases, the J end by 2 bases, with 11 bases between. This CDR3 comprises 14 residues. The CDR3 DNA reads as TGTGCCAGCAGCCGACCGGGGACCACAGATACGCAGTATTTT. Translated: CASSRPGTTDTQYF.

V usage is TRBV5-1 and J usage is TRBJ1-2, with a weak D call TRBD1 (6 bases). Between the trimmed V and J ends, which lost 5 bases and 7 bases, there was a span of 15 bases. The CDR3 has 13 amino acids. Germline CDR1 reads SGHRS; CDR2 reads YFSETQ. The CDR3 nucleotides are TGCGCCAGCAGAGAAGGGGGTGACTCTGGCTACACCTTC. As protein: CASREGGDSGYTF.